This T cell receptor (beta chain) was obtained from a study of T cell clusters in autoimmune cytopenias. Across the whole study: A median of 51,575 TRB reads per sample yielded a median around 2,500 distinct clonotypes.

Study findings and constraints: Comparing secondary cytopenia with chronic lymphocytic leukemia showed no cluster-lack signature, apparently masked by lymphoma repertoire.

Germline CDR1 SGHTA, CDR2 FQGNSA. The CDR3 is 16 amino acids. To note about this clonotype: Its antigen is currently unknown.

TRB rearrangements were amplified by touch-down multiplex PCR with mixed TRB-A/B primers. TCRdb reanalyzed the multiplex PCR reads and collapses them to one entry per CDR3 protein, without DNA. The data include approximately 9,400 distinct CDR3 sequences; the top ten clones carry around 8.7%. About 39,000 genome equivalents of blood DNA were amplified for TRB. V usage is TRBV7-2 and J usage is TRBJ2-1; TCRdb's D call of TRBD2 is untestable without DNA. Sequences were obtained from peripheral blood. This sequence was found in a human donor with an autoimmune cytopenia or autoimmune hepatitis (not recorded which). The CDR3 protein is CASSFGLAGGLNEQFF.